This TCR beta chain was retrieved from a study of regulatory T cells in long-lasting Graves disease. V was cut by 6 bases and J by 4 bases, with 19 bases left in between. Germline CDR1 and CDR2: MNHNS and SASEGT. The length of the CDR3 is 16 residues. With iRepertoire HTBI primers and Arm-PCR of CDR3 regions, TCR beta libraries were built. A single record per CDR3 protein comes from TCRdb applying MiXCR to the multiplex PCR reads. The data hold 360,000 or so distinct CDR3 sequences, with approximately 10% observed a single time. General study results and limits: There was favoring of TRBV28, TRBJ1-2 and TRBJ2-5 in persistent disease.

Sample time point: newly diagnosed GD, antithyroid drugs for less than 3 months. PBMC-extracted RNA yielded the TCR library. A peripheral blood sample, around 8.5 milliliters in volume, was drawn into EDTA tubes. This clonotype was seen a handful of times. Its antigen is not known. These data also formed part of another study, on T cells in Graves' hyperthyroidism and ophthalmopathy. From that report: First-round RT-PCR of the TCR CDR3 relied on the HTBI primer set. Peripheral blood also featured most of the thyroid clonotypes expanded above 0.001.

J is TRBJ2-4 and V is TRBV6-1; possibly TRBD1 for D (6 bases). This receptor was taken from a woman under 30 with Graves disease. The source material was peripheral blood mononuclear cells (PBMCs), sampled at new diagnosis, from a patient treated with antithyroid drugs. The CDR3 region is CASSPSLRTAKNIQYF. Written as DNA, the CDR3 is TGTGCCAGCAGCCCGAGTTTGAGGACAGCTAAAAACATTCAGTACTTC.